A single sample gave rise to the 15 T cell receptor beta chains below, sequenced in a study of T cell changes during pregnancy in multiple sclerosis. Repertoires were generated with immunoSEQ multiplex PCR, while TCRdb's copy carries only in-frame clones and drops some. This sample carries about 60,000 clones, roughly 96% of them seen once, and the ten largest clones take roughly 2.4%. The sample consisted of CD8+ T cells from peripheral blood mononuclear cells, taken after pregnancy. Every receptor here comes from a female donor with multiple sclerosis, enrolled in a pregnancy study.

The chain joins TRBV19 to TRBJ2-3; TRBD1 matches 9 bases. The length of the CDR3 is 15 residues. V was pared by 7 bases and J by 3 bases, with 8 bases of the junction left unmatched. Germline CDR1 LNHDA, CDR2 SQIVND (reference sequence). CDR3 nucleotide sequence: TGTGCCAGTAATTCCCCGGGACAGGGTACAGATACGCAGTATTTT. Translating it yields CASNSPGQGTDTQYF.

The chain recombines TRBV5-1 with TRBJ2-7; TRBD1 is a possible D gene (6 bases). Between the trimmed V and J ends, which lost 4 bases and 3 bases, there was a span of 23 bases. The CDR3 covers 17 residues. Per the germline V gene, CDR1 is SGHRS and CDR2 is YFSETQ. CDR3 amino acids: CASSPNRGTTNFYEQYF. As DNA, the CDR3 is TGCGCCAGCAGCCCAAATAGGGGGACAACAAACTTCTACGAGCAGTACTTC.

The CDR3 reads CASSLRASGIGDTQYF. The CDR3 region has the DNA TGTGCCAGCAGCCTAAGGGCTAGCGGGATTGGGGATACGCAGTATTTT. The chain combines TRBV11-2 with TRBJ2-3; 9 positions match TRBD2. The germline gives CDR1 SGHAT, CDR2 FQNNGV. The CDR3 has 16 residues. The V gene end was trimmed by 5 bases and the J gene end by 6 bases; junction bases not matched to a gene: 12. Variable domain in full (rest from reference TRBV11-2 and TRBJ2-3): EAGVAQSPRYKIIEKRQSVAFWCNPISGHATLYWYQQILGQGPKLLIQFQNNGVVDDSQLPKDRFSAERLKGVDSTLKIQPAKLEDSAVYLCASSLRASGIGDTQYFGPGTRLTVL.

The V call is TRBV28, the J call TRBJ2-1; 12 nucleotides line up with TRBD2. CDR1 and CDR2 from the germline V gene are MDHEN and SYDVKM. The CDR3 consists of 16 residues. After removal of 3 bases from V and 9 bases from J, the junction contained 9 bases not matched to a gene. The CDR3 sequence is CASSLALAGGPVEQFF. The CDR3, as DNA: TGTGCCAGCAGTTTGGCTCTAGCGGGAGGGCCGGTTGAGCAGTTCTTC.

The CDR3 DNA reads as TGTGCCAGCAGCTCCCCCAACAGGGACAATGAGCAGTTCTTC. Translation gives CASSSPNRDNEQFF. The gene calls are TRBV7-9 and TRBJ2-1, with a tentative D call TRBD1 (6 bases). Germline CDR1 and CDR2: SEHNR and FQNEAQ (reference sequence). This CDR3 spans 14 amino acids. The V end was cut by 4 bases, the J end by 5 bases, with 12 bases between.

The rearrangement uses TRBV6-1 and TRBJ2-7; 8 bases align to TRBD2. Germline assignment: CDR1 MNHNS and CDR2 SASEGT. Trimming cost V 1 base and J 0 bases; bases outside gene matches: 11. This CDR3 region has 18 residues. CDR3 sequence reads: CASSEDRYRLANSYEQYF. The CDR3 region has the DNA TGTGCCAGCAGTGAAGACCGATATAGACTAGCGAACTCCTACGAGCAGTACTTC.

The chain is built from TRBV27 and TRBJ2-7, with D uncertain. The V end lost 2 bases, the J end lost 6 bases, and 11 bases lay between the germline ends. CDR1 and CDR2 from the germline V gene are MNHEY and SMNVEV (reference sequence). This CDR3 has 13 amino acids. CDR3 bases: TGTGCCAGCAGTTTAAGGCTAGGTCGCGAGCAGTACTTC. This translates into CASSLRLGREQYF.

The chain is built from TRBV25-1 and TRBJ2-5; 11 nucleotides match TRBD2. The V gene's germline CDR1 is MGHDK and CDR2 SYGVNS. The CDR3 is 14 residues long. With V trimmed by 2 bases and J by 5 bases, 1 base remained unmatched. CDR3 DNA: TGTGCCAGCAGTGAACTAGCGGGAGGCGAGACCCAGTACTTC. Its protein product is CASSELAGGETQYF.

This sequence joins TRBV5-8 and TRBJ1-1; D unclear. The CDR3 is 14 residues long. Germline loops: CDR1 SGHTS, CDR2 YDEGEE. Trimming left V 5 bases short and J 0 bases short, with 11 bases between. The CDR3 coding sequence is TGTGCCAGCAGTCGCCGCGCTATGAACACTGAAGCTTTCTTT. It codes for CASSRRAMNTEAFF.

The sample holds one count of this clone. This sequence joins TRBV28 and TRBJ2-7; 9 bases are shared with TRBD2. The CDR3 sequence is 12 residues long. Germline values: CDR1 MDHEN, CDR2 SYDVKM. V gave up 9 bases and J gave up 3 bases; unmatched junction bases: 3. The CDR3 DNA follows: TGTGCCAGTAATAGCGGGAGCTACGAGCAGTACTTC. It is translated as CASNSGSYEQYF.

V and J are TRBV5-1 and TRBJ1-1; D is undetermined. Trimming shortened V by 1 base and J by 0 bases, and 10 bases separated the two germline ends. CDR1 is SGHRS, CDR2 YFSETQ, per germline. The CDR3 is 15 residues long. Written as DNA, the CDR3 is TGCGCCAGCAGCTTGTTTGGCTCGCTGAACACTGAAGCTTTCTTT. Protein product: CASSLFGSLNTEAFF.

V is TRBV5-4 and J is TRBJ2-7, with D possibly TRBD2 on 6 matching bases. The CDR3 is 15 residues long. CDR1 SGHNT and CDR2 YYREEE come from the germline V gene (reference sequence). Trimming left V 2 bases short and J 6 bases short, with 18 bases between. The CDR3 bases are TGTGCCAGCAGCTTAAAACTAGCCGCAACCCTCGAGCAGTACTTC. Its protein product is CASSLKLAATLEQYF.

The CDR3 DNA is TGTGCTAGTGGGTGGGGGACAGGTTACAATGAGCAGTTCTTC. Translated, it gives CASGWGTGYNEQFF. The rearrangement joins TRBV12-5 to TRBJ2-1; 8 positions agree with TRBD1. CDR3 length: 14 amino acids. Losses at the gene ends were 6 bases for V and 4 bases for J; bases not matched to a gene: 5. Germline V CDR1 and CDR2: LGHNT, FRNRAP.

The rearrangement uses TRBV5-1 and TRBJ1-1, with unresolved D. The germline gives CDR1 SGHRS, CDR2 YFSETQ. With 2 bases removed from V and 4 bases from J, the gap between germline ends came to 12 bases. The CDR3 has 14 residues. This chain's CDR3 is CASSFGLAGTEAFF. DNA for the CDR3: TGCGCCAGCAGCTTCGGGTTGGCCGGCACTGAAGCTTTCTTT. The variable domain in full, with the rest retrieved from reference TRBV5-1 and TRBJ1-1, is KAGVTQTPRYLIKTRGQQVTLSCSPISGHRSVSWYQQTPGQGLQFLFEYFSETQRNKGNFPGRFSGRQFSNSRSEMNVSTLELGDSALYLCASSFGLAGTEAFFGQGTRLTVV.

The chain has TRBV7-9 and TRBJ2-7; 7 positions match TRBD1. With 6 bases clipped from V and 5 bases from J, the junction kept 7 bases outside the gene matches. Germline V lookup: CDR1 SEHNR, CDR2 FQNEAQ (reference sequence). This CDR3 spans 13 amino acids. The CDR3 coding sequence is TGTGCCAGCAGAGACAACAGGGGCCACGAGCAGTACTTC. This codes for CASRDNRGHEQYF.